This TCR beta chain was sequenced during a study of T cell changes during pregnancy in multiple sclerosis. TCRdb keeps only in-frame clones here, not all; method: immunoSEQ multiplex PCR. The table includes about 56,000 clones, just over 90% detected once. Trimming took 5 bases from V and 4 from J, leaving 15 bases between them. Germline assignment: CDR1 SGHVS and CDR2 FQNEAQ. The CDR3 runs 15 residues. This TCR was recovered from a female donor in good health, enrolled as a control in a pregnancy study. The chain couples TRBV7-8 to TRBJ1-5; D is possibly TRBD1 (5 bases). Material: peripheral blood, obtained in the first trimester of pregnancy. CDR3 in amino acids: CASSLSRQTNQPQHF. CDR3 DNA sequence: TGTGCCAGCAGCCTTAGTAGACAGACAAATCAGCCCCAGCATTTT.